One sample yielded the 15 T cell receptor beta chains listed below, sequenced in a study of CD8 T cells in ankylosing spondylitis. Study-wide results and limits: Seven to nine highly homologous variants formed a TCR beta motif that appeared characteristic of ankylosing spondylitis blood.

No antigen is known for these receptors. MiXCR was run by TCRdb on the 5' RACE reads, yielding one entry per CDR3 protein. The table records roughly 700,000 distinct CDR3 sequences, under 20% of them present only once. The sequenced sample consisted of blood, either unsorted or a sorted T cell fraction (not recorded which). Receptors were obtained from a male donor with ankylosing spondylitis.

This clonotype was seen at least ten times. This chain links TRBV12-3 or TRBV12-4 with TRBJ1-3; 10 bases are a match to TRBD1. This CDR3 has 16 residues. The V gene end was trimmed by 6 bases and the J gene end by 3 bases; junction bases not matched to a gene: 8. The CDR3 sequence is CASRGQGIQVGNTIYF. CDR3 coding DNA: TGTGCCAGCAGGGGACAGGGGATTCAAGTTGGAAACACCATATATTTT.

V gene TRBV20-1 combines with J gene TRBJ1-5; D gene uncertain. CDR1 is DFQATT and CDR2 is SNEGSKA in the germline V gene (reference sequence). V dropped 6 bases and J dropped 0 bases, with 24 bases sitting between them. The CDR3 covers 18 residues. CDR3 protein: CSAQRGSRVGYSNQPQHF. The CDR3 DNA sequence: TGCAGTGCCCAGCGGGGAAGCAGAGTGGGGTATAGCAATCAGCCCCAGCATTTT.

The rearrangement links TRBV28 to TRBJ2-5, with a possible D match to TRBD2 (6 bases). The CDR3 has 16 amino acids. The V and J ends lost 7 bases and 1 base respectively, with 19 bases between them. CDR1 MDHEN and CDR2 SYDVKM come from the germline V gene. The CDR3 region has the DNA TGTGCCAGCAATCATGGCGCCGGGACTCTCCAAGAGACCCAGTACTTC. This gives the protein CASNHGAGTLQETQYF. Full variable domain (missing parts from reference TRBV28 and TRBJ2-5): DVKVTQSSRYLVKRTGEKVFLECVQDMDHENMFWYRQDPGLGLRLIYFSYDVKMKEKGDIPEGYSVSREKKERFSLILESASTNQTSMYLCASNHGAGTLQETQYFGPGTRLLVL.

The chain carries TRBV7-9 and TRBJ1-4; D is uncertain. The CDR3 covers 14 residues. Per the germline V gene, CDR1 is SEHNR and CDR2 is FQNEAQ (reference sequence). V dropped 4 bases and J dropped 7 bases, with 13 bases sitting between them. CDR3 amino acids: CASSYERHGEKLFF. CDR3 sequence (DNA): TGTGCCAGCAGCTATGAGAGGCATGGTGAAAAACTGTTTTTT. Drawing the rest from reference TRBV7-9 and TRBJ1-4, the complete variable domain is DTGVSQNPRHKITKRGQNVTFRCDPISEHNRLYWYRQTLGQGPEFLTYFQNEAQLEKSRLLSDRFSAERPKGSFSTLEIQRTEQGDSAMYLCASSYERHGEKLFFGSGTQLSVL.

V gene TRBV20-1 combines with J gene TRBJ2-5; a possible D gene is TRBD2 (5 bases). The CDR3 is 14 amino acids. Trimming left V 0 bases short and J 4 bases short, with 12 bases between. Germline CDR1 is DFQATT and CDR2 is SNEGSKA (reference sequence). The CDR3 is CSARDGSVRETQYF. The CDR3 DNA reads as TGCAGTGCTAGAGATGGTAGCGTAAGAGAGACCCAGTACTTC.

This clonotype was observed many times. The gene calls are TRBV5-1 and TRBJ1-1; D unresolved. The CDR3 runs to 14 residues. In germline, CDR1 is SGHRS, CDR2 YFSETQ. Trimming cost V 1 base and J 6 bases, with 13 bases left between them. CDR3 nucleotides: TGCGCCAGCAGCTTGACGGCCGGGAAGGCTGAAGCTTTCTTT. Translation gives CASSLTAGKAEAFF.

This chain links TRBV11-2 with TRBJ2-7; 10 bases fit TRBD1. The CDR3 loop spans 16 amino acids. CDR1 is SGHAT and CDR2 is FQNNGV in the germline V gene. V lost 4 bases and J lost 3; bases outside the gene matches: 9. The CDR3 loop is CASSSTTGGTDYEQYF. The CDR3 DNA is TGTGCCAGCAGCTCGACGACAGGGGGCACCGACTACGAGCAGTACTTC.

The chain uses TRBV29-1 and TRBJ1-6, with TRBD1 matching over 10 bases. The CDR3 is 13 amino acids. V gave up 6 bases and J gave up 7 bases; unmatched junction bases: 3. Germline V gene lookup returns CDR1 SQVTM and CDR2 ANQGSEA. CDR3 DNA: TGCAGCGTGAGGGACAGGGGCAATTCACCCCTCCACTTT. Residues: CSVRDRGNSPLHF.

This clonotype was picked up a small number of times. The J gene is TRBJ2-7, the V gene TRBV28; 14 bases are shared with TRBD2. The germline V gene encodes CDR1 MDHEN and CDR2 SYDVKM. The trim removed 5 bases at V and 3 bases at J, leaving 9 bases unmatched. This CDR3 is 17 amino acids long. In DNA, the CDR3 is TGTGCCAGCAGTACCATTCGACTAGCGGGAGGGAACTACGAGCAGTACTTC. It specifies CASSTIRLAGGNYEQYF.

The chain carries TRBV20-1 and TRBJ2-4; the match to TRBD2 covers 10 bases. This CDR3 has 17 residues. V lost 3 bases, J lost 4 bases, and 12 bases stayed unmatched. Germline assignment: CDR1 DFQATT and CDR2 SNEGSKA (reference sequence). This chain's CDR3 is CSARETGLAEPKNIQYF. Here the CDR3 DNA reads TGCAGTGCTAGGGAAACAGGACTAGCGGAGCCGAAAAACATTCAGTACTTC.

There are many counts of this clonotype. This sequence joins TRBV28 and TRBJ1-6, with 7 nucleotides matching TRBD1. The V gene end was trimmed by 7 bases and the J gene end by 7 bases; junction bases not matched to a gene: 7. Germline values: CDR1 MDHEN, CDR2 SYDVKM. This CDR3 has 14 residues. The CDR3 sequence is CASNWGTANSPLHF. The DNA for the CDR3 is TGTGCCAGCAATTGGGGGACAGCAAATTCACCCCTCCACTTT.

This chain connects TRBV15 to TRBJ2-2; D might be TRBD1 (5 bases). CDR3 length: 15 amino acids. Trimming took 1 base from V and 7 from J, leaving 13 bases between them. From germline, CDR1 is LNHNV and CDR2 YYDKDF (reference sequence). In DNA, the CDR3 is TGTGCCACCAGCAGAGGACAGAAGTTGGTCGGGGAGCTGTTTTTT. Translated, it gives CATSRGQKLVGELFF.

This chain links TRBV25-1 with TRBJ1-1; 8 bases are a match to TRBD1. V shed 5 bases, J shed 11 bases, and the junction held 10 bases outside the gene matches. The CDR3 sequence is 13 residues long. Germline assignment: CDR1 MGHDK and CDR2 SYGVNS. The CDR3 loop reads CASSTVQGARAFF. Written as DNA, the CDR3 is TGTGCCAGCAGTACCGTCCAGGGGGCAAGGGCTTTCTTT.

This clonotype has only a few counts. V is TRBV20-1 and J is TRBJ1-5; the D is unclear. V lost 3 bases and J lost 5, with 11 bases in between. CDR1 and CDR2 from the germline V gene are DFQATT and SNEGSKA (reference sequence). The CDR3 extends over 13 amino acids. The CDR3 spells CSASGQKYQPQHF. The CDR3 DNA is TGCAGTGCTAGTGGTCAGAAATATCAGCCCCAGCATTTT.

The CDR3 DNA sequence: TGTGCCAGCAGCTTCCGCGGGCCTATTGATGAGCAGTTCTTC. It translates to CASSFRGPIDEQFF. This chain joins TRBV7-9 and TRBJ2-1; D is perhaps TRBD2 (5 bases). Per the germline V gene, CDR1 is SEHNR and CDR2 is FQNEAQ (reference sequence). Trimming shortened V by 3 bases and J by 8 bases, and 14 bases separated the two germline ends. The length of the CDR3 is 14 residues.